This T cell receptor (beta chain) originates from a study of post-analysis software for immune sequencing data. Study summary: The courses of disease that were included comprised relapsing-remitting, secondary progressive and progressive-relapsing multiple sclerosis. Study-level results: Among about 5 TRBV segments more frequent in patients than controls were TRBV5-6, TRBV5-1 and TRBV20-1. Analysis by F measure revealed that same-batch samples clustered strongly together.

Note on this clonotype: Its antigen remains unknown. A read error may account for a junction end that differs from germline.

The CDR3 extends over 14 amino acids. Germline V gene sequence: CDR1 SEHNR, CDR2 FQNEAQ (reference sequence). Presence of unique molecular identifiers characterized the TCR beta cDNA libraries. TCRdb ran MiXCR on the PCR reads and lists one entry per CDR3 protein. Among over 150,000 distinct CDR3 sequences listed, around 30% were seen once. This sequence originates from a girl aged 10 to 17 with multiple sclerosis. The chain carries TRBV7-9 and TRBJ2-7, with TRBD1 matching over 7 bases. Sequencing used blood. CDR3 sequence: CVSRRSGTAYEQYF. CDR3 nucleotides: TGTGTCAGCAGGCGGTCCGGGACAGCCTACGAGCAGTACTTC.